The rows below give T cell receptor beta chains drawn from one sample of a study of blood T cell repertoires in COVID-19. TCRdb keeps only in-frame clones here, not all; method: immunoSEQ multiplex PCR. The sample holds around 430,000 clones; approximately 89% are singletons and the top ten take roughly 12%. Sequenced: peripheral blood. These receptors were taken from a woman aged 50 to 60 with COVID-19, enrolled during active disease. Both conserved end residues are part of each CDR3. A D gene is named only where the DNA matches it firmly. Some rows have no size entry. The others give once, few or many, or a class for an expanded clone.

j_call: TRBJ2-7; clone_size: NA; d_call: NA; v_call: TRBV6-6; cdr3_aa: CASSYFGQIYEQYF; cdr3_nt: TGTGCCAGCAGTTACTTCGGACAAATCTACGAGCAGTACTTC
j_call: TRBJ1-1; clone_size: NA; d_call: NA; v_call: TRBV11-2; cdr3_aa: CASSLAGYDTEAFF; cdr3_nt: TGTGCCAGCAGCTTAGCCGGGTACGACACTGAAGCTTTCTTT
j_call: TRBJ2-3; clone_size: NA; d_call: TRBD2; v_call: TRBV6-5; cdr3_aa: CASSYLAGGPTDTQYF; cdr3_nt: TGTGCCAGCAGTTACCTAGCGGGGGGTCCCACAGATACGCAGTATTTT
j_call: TRBJ1-1; clone_size: NA; d_call: NA; v_call: TRBV30; cdr3_aa: CAWSRGGETEAFF; cdr3_nt: TGTGCCTGGAGCCGGGGGGGAGAAACTGAAGCTTTCTTT
j_call: TRBJ1-1; clone_size: NA; d_call: TRBD1; v_call: TRBV18; cdr3_aa: CASSRSDRENTEAFF; cdr3_nt: TGTGCCAGCTCACGCTCGGACAGGGAGAACACTGAAGCTTTCTTT
j_call: TRBJ1-1; clone_size: NA; d_call: TRBD1; v_call: TRBV5-4; cdr3_aa: CASSLGQGGTEAFF; cdr3_nt: TGTGCCAGCAGCTTGGGACAGGGAGGAACTGAAGCTTTCTTT
j_call: TRBJ2-3; clone_size: NA; d_call: NA; v_call: TRBV19; cdr3_aa: CASSIDESRTDTQYF; cdr3_nt: TGTGCCAGTAGTATTGATGAAAGCCGCACAGATACGCAGTATTTT
j_call: TRBJ1-2; clone_size: NA; d_call: NA; v_call: TRBV6-5; cdr3_aa: CASRTRQLYGYTF; cdr3_nt: TGTGCCAGCAGAACACGACAGCTCTATGGCTACACCTTC
j_call: TRBJ2-7; clone_size: NA; d_call: TRBD1; v_call: TRBV27; cdr3_aa: CASSLAGTAQYF; cdr3_nt: TGTGCCAGCAGTTTGGCCGGGACAGCGCAGTACTTC
j_call: TRBJ1-5; clone_size: NA; d_call: NA; v_call: TRBV4-2; cdr3_aa: CASSQQGGSNQPQHF; cdr3_nt: TGTGCCAGCAGCCAACAGGGAGGTAGCAATCAGCCCCAGCATTTT
j_call: TRBJ2-3; clone_size: NA; d_call: NA; v_call: TRBV5-1; cdr3_aa: CASSSQGLAGTDTQYF; cdr3_nt: TGCGCCAGCAGCTCCCAAGGGCTAGCCGGCACAGATACGCAGTATTTT
j_call: TRBJ1-1; clone_size: NA; d_call: NA; v_call: TRBV6-5; cdr3_aa: CASTLNRANTEAFF; cdr3_nt: TGTGCCAGCACCCTGAACAGGGCTAACACTGAAGCTTTCTTT
j_call: TRBJ2-5; clone_size: NA; d_call: TRBD2; v_call: TRBV7-2; cdr3_aa: CASSLGAGDLETQYF; cdr3_nt: TGTGCCAGCAGCTTAGGAGCGGGGGACCTAGAGACCCAGTACTTC
j_call: TRBJ1-3; clone_size: NA; d_call: NA; v_call: TRBV27; cdr3_aa: CASSLVPGLSGNTIYF; cdr3_nt: TGTGCCAGCAGTTTAGTCCCAGGTCTTTCTGGAAACACCATATATTTT
j_call: TRBJ2-7; clone_size: NA; d_call: NA; v_call: TRBV7-2; cdr3_aa: CASSSRGGAEQYF; cdr3_nt: TGTGCCAGCAGCAGTAGGGGAGGAGCCGAGCAGTACTTC
j_call: TRBJ1-4; clone_size: NA; d_call: TRBD1; v_call: TRBV5-1; cdr3_aa: CASSHTWPGQGNRATNEKLFF; cdr3_nt: TGCGCCAGCAGCCATACCTGGCCGGGACAGGGAAACAGGGCAACTAATGAAAAACTGTTTTTT
j_call: TRBJ2-1; clone_size: NA; d_call: NA; v_call: TRBV5-4; cdr3_aa: CASSSRGSGGTYNEQFF; cdr3_nt: TGTGCCAGCAGCTCTAGGGGGTCGGGAGGCACCTACAATGAGCAGTTCTTC
j_call: TRBJ2-7; clone_size: NA; d_call: NA; v_call: TRBV5-6; cdr3_aa: CASSLSHYEQYF; cdr3_nt: TGTGCCAGCAGCTTAAGCCACTACGAGCAGTACTTC
j_call: TRBJ1-2; clone_size: few; d_call: NA; v_call: TRBV2; cdr3_aa: CASSFYRDGYTF; cdr3_nt: TGTGCCAGCAGTTTTTACAGGGATGGCTACACCTTC
j_call: TRBJ2-3; clone_size: NA; d_call: NA; v_call: TRBV30; cdr3_aa: CAWSIRPGDTQYF; cdr3_nt: TGTGCCTGGAGTATCCGGCCGGGAGATACGCAGTATTTT
j_call: TRBJ2-1; clone_size: NA; d_call: TRBD1; v_call: TRBV7-8; cdr3_aa: CASSPRGRGSYNEQFF; cdr3_nt: TGTGCCAGCAGCCCTAGGGGCAGGGGGTCCTACAATGAGCAGTTCTTC
j_call: TRBJ1-5; clone_size: NA; d_call: NA; v_call: TRBV5-6; cdr3_aa: CASSLWGVRIQPQHF; cdr3_nt: TGTGCCAGCAGCTTGTGGGGGGTCCGAATCCAGCCCCAGCATTTT
j_call: TRBJ2-2; clone_size: NA; d_call: NA; v_call: TRBV2; cdr3_aa: CASSPTTMEETGELFF; cdr3_nt: TGTGCCAGCAGTCCCACTACAATGGAGGAGACCGGGGAGCTGTTTTTT
j_call: TRBJ1-6; clone_size: NA; d_call: TRBD1; v_call: TRBV7-2; cdr3_aa: CASSPPPGQGYSPLHF; cdr3_nt: TGTGCCAGCAGCCCCCCTCCGGGACAGGGTTACTCACCCCTCCACTTT
j_call: TRBJ1-5; clone_size: NA; d_call: TRBD1; v_call: TRBV19; cdr3_aa: CASSGGQNNQPQHF; cdr3_nt: TGTGCCAGTAGTGGGGGACAGAACAATCAGCCCCAGCATTTT
j_call: TRBJ1-5; clone_size: NA; d_call: NA; v_call: TRBV3-1/TRBV3-2; cdr3_aa: CASSPTGSLGPQHF; cdr3_nt: TGTGCCAGCAGCCCAACAGGGTCCCTAGGTCCCCAGCATTTT
j_call: TRBJ2-1; clone_size: NA; d_call: NA; v_call: TRBV5-4; cdr3_aa: CASRSAGLTSSYNEQFF; cdr3_nt: TGTGCCAGCAGGTCAGCGGGCCTTACTAGCTCCTACAATGAGCAGTTCTTC
j_call: TRBJ1-2; clone_size: few; d_call: NA; v_call: TRBV18; cdr3_aa: CASSPPSQGSIGGYTF; cdr3_nt: TGTGCCAGCTCACCACCTTCGCAGGGGTCGATAGGGGGCTACACCTTC
j_call: TRBJ1-2; clone_size: NA; d_call: TRBD1; v_call: TRBV24-1; cdr3_aa: CATSDSRTGARGYTF; cdr3_nt: TGTGCCACCAGTGATTCCCGGACAGGGGCGAGAGGCTACACCTTC
j_call: TRBJ2-3; clone_size: NA; d_call: TRBD1; v_call: TRBV7-9; cdr3_aa: CAGQTGSTDTQYF; cdr3_nt: TGTGCCGGGCAGACAGGGAGCACAGATACGCAGTATTTT
j_call: TRBJ1-2; clone_size: NA; d_call: NA; v_call: TRBV6-2/TRBV6-3; cdr3_aa: CASSPSGPNYGYTF; cdr3_nt: TGTGCCAGCAGTCCCAGCGGACCCAACTATGGCTACACCTTC
j_call: TRBJ1-1; clone_size: once; d_call: NA; v_call: TRBV5-1; cdr3_aa: CASSLQGMNTEAFF; cdr3_nt: TGCGCCAGCAGCTTGCAGGGCATGAACACTGAAGCTTTCTTT
j_call: TRBJ2-2; clone_size: NA; d_call: NA; v_call: TRBV7-7; cdr3_aa: CASSLDRPNTGELFF; cdr3_nt: TGTGCCAGCAGCCTCGACAGACCGAACACCGGGGAGCTGTTTTTT
j_call: TRBJ1-3; clone_size: NA; d_call: TRBD1; v_call: TRBV18; cdr3_aa: CASSLTGAFSGNTIYF; cdr3_nt: TGTGCCAGCTCACTAACAGGGGCCTTCTCTGGAAACACCATATATTTT
j_call: TRBJ1-1; clone_size: NA; d_call: NA; v_call: TRBV28; cdr3_aa: CASSQAPTGLESEAFF; cdr3_nt: TGTGCCAGCAGTCAGGCCCCAACAGGGCTAGAAAGTGAAGCTTTCTTT
j_call: TRBJ2-1; clone_size: NA; d_call: TRBD1; v_call: TRBV4-1; cdr3_aa: CASSQQGARYNEQFF; cdr3_nt: TGCGCCAGCAGCCAACAGGGGGCTCGATACAATGAGCAGTTCTTC
j_call: TRBJ1-4; clone_size: few; d_call: TRBD1; v_call: TRBV7-9; cdr3_aa: CASSLGIRDRGNEKLFF; cdr3_nt: TGTGCCAGCAGCTTGGGGATCCGGGACAGGGGTAATGAAAAACTGTTTTTT
j_call: TRBJ1-1; clone_size: once; d_call: NA; v_call: TRBV28; cdr3_aa: CASSFFSMNTEAFF; cdr3_nt: TGTGCCAGCAGTTTTTTCTCTATGAACACTGAAGCTTTCTTT
j_call: TRBJ1-4; clone_size: NA; d_call: TRBD1; v_call: TRBV30; cdr3_aa: CAWSTGTGPEKLFF; cdr3_nt: TGTGCCTGGAGTACGGGGACAGGGCCTGAAAAACTGTTTTTT
j_call: TRBJ1-5; clone_size: NA; d_call: TRBD1; v_call: TRBV5-6; cdr3_aa: CASSLASGGQPQHF; cdr3_nt: TGTGCCAGCAGCTTGGCATCAGGGGGTCAGCCCCAGCATTTT
j_call: TRBJ1-2; clone_size: once; d_call: NA; v_call: TRBV2; cdr3_aa: CASSEGWESTNYGYTF; cdr3_nt: TGTGCCAGCAGTGAAGGATGGGAGTCTACTAACTATGGCTACACCTTC
j_call: TRBJ1-1; clone_size: NA; d_call: TRBD1; v_call: TRBV6-5; cdr3_aa: CASSYSTGKTEAFF; cdr3_nt: TGTGCCAGCAGTTACTCGACAGGGAAAACTGAAGCTTTCTTT
j_call: TRBJ1-2; clone_size: NA; d_call: TRBD1; v_call: TRBV5-1; cdr3_aa: CASSAGTAKFYGYTF; cdr3_nt: TGCGCCAGCAGCGCTGGGACAGCCAAATTTTATGGCTACACCTTC
j_call: TRBJ1-3; clone_size: NA; d_call: TRBD1; v_call: TRBV6-5; cdr3_aa: CASSYGTAGNTIYF; cdr3_nt: TGTGCCAGCAGTTACGGGACAGCCGGAAACACCATATATTTT
j_call: TRBJ2-1; clone_size: NA; d_call: TRBD2; v_call: TRBV27; cdr3_aa: CASYSPFSGGAGEQFF; cdr3_nt: TGTGCCAGCTACTCCCCGTTTAGCGGGGGGGCCGGTGAGCAGTTCTTC
j_call: TRBJ2-3; clone_size: NA; d_call: TRBD2; v_call: TRBV3-1/TRBV3-2; cdr3_aa: CASSQAGGLGTDTQYF; cdr3_nt: TGTGCCAGCAGCCAAGCGGGGGGGCTGGGCACAGATACGCAGTATTTT
j_call: TRBJ1-6; clone_size: NA; d_call: NA; v_call: TRBV5-6; cdr3_aa: CASSFGFSERNSPLHF; cdr3_nt: TGTGCCAGCAGCTTCGGGTTCTCGGAGAGAAATTCACCCCTCCACTTT
j_call: TRBJ1-2; clone_size: few; d_call: NA; v_call: TRBV7-9; cdr3_aa: CASSFPTPSGVDGYTF; cdr3_nt: TGTGCCAGCAGCTTCCCCACCCCCTCGGGGGTGGATGGCTACACCTTC
j_call: TRBJ1-4; clone_size: NA; d_call: NA; v_call: TRBV30; cdr3_aa: CAWRKADSPNEKLFF; cdr3_nt: TGTGCCTGGAGAAAAGCGGACAGCCCGAATGAAAAACTGTTTTTT
j_call: TRBJ1-5; clone_size: once; d_call: TRBD1; v_call: TRBV29-1; cdr3_aa: CSGTLRTGVDQPQHF; cdr3_nt: TGCAGCGGTACCCTGAGGACAGGGGTAGATCAGCCCCAGCATTTT
j_call: TRBJ2-2; clone_size: NA; d_call: NA; v_call: TRBV28; cdr3_aa: CASTAGSGSLTGELFF; cdr3_nt: TGTGCCAGCACCGCGGGGTCGGGCAGCCTCACCGGGGAGCTGTTTTTT
j_call: TRBJ1-6; clone_size: NA; d_call: NA; v_call: TRBV30; cdr3_aa: CAWSVRGSPLHF; cdr3_nt: TGTGCCTGGAGTGTACGCGGTTCACCCCTCCACTTT
j_call: TRBJ2-3; clone_size: once; d_call: NA; v_call: TRBV5-6; cdr3_aa: CASSPRLPSTDTQYF; cdr3_nt: TGTGCCAGCAGCCCGCGACTCCCTAGCACAGATACGCAGTATTTT
j_call: TRBJ2-3; clone_size: NA; d_call: NA; v_call: TRBV13; cdr3_aa: CASILAGSTDTQYF; cdr3_nt: NA
j_call: TRBJ1-1; clone_size: NA; d_call: NA; v_call: TRBV6-5; cdr3_aa: CASTTMSNTEAFF; cdr3_nt: TGTGCCAGCACCACTATGTCGAACACTGAAGCTTTCTTT
j_call: TRBJ2-3; clone_size: NA; d_call: TRBD1; v_call: TRBV5-1; cdr3_aa: CASSFSPGQGADTQYF; cdr3_nt: TGCGCCAGCAGCTTCTCACCGGGACAGGGGGCAGATACGCAGTATTTT
j_call: TRBJ2-3; clone_size: NA; d_call: TRBD2; v_call: TRBV20-1; cdr3_aa: CSASASGGLSTDTQYF; cdr3_nt: TGCAGTGCTAGTGCTAGCGGGGGTTTGAGCACAGATACGCAGTATTTT
j_call: TRBJ1-1; clone_size: NA; d_call: NA; v_call: TRBV19; cdr3_aa: CASRPNRALLDTEAFF; cdr3_nt: TGTGCCAGTAGGCCAAACAGGGCGCTGCTTGACACTGAAGCTTTCTTT